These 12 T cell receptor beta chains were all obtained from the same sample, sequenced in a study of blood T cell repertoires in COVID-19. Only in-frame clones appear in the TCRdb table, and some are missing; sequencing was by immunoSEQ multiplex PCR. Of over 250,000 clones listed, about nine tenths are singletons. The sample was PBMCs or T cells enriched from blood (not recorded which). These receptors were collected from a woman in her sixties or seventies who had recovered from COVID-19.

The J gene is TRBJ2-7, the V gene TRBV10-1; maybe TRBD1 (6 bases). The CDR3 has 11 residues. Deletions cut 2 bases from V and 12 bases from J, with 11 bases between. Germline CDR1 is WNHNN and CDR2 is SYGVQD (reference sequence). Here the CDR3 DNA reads TGCGCCAGCAGTGAGGGGGACACTCGGTACTTC. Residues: CASSEGDTRYF.

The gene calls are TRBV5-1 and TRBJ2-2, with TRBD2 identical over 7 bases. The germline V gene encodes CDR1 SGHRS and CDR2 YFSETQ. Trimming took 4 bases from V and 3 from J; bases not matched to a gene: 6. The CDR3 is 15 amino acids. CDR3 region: CASSPAAGDTGELFF. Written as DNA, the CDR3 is TGCGCCAGCAGCCCCGCGGCGGGAGACACCGGGGAGCTGTTTTTT. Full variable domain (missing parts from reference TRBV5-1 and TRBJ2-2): KAGVTQTPRYLIKTRGQQVTLSCSPISGHRSVSWYQQTPGQGLQFLFEYFSETQRNKGNFPGRFSGRQFSNSRSEMNVSTLELGDSALYLCASSPAAGDTGELFFGEGSRLTVL.

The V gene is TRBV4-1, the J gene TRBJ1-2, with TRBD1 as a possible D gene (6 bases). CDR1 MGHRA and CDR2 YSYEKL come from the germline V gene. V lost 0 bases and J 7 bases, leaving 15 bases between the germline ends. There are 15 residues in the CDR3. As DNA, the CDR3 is TGCGCCAGCAGCCAAGATCGCGGGGGCGCGGCTGGCTACACCTTC. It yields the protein CASSQDRGGAAGYTF.

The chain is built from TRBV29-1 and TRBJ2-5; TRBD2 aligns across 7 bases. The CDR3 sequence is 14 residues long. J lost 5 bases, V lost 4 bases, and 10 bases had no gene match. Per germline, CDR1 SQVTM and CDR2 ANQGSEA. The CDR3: CSVVFGGSWETQYF. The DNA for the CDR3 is TGCAGCGTTGTATTTGGCGGGAGTTGGGAGACCCAGTACTTC.

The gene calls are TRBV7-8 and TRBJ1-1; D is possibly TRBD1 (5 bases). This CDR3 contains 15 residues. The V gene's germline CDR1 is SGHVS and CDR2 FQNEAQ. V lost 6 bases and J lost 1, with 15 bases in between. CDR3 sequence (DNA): TGTGCCAGCAGTCCCCCGGGACTTACGAACACTGAAGCTTTCTTT. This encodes CASSPPGLTNTEAFF.

The chain's CDR3 is CASSSRQGAAGELFF. The CDR3 DNA follows: TGTGCCAGCAGTTCCCGTCAGGGGGCTGCCGGGGAGCTGTTTTTT. This rearrangement joins TRBV27 to TRBJ2-2, with 8 bases matching TRBD1. CDR3 size: 15 residues. Germline V gene lookup returns CDR1 MNHEY and CDR2 SMNVEV (reference sequence). The V gene end was trimmed by 4 bases and the J gene end by 6 bases; junction bases not matched to a gene: 7.

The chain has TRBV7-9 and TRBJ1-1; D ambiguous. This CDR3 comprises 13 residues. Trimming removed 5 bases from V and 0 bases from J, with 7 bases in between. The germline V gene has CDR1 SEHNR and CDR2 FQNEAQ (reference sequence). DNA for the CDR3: TGTGCCAGCAGCCCGGTACTGAACACTGAAGCTTTCTTT. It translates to CASSPVLNTEAFF. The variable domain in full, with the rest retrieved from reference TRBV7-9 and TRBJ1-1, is DTGVSQNPRHKITKRGQNVTFRCDPISEHNRLYWYRQTLGQGPEFLTYFQNEAQLEKSRLLSDRFSAERPKGSFSTLEIQRTEQGDSAMYLCASSPVLNTEAFFGQGTRLTVV.

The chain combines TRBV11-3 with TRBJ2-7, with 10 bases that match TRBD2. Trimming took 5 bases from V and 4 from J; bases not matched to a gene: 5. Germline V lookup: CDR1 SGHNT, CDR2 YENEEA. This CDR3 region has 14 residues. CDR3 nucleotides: TGTGCCAGCAGCCCGGCTAGCGGGAGTTACGAGCAGTACTTC. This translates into CASSPASGSYEQYF.

This chain's CDR3 is CASSYENRDGYTF. In DNA, the CDR3 is TGTGCCAGCAGTTACGAGAACAGGGATGGCTACACCTTC. This sequence joins TRBV6-6 and TRBJ1-2, with D tentatively TRBD1 (6 bases). Trimming removed 2 bases from V and 6 bases from J, with 10 bases in between. There are 13 residues in the CDR3. Germline-derived CDR1 and CDR2 are MNHNY and SVGAGI (reference sequence).

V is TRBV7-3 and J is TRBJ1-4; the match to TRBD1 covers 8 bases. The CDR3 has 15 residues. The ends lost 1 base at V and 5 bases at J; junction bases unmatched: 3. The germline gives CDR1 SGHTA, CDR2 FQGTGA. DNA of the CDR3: TGTGCCAGCAGCTTAAGGGGGACAGGAAATGAAAAACTGTTTTTT. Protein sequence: CASSLRGTGNEKLFF. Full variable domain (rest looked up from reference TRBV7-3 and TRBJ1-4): GAGVSQTPSNKVTEKGKYVELRCDPISGHTALYWYRQSLGQGPEFLIYFQGTGAADDSGLPNDRFFAVRPEGSVSTLKIQRTERGDSAVYLCASSLRGTGNEKLFFGSGTQLSVL.

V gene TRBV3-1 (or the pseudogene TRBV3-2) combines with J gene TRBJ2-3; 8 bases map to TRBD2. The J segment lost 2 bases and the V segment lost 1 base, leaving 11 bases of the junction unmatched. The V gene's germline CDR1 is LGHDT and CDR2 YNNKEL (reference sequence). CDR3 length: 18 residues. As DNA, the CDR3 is TGTGCCAGCAGCCAAGCTAGCGGGCGACTTATGCACACAGATACGCAGTATTTT. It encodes CASSQASGRLMHTDTQYF.

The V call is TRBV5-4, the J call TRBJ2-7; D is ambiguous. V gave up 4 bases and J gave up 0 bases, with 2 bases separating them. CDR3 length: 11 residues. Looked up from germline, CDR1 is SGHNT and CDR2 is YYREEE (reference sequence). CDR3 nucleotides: TGTGCCAGCAGCCGCTCCTACGAGCAGTACTTC. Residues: CASSRSYEQYF.